Listed here is a single T cell receptor (beta chain). There are 14 residues in the CDR3. Germline V gene data show CDR1 as SNHLY and CDR2 as FYNNEI. After removal of 6 bases from V and 5 bases from J, the junction contained 4 bases not matched to a gene. The data originate from a study of technical replicates of blood from a handful of donors. Profiling relied on immunoSEQ multiplex PCR, and the TCRdb table lists in-frame clones only, not all of them. Altogether some 57,000 clones are present, 97% being singletons, with the ten largest covering just under 0.2%. The TCR sequence derives from a human donor in good health. V gene TRBV2 combines with J gene TRBJ2-1; 10 bases map to TRBD1. Sequences were obtained from T cells isolated from PBMCs. This chain's CDR3 is CASRGDRGDNEQFF. As DNA, the CDR3 is TGTGCCAGCAGGGGGGACAGGGGAGACAATGAGCAGTTCTTC.